This entry lists 7 T cell receptor beta chains sequenced from one sample in a study of blood T cell repertoires in COVID-19. Sequencing was performed with immunoSEQ multiplex PCR; in TCRdb, only in-frame clones are kept and a portion is missing. The data show around 97,000 clones, around nine tenths seen once. The sequenced sample was peripheral blood. Source of these receptors: a woman aged 80 or older in a cohort sampled during active COVID-19.

The chain combines TRBV12-3 or TRBV12-4 with TRBJ1-2, with D unclear. V was trimmed by 2 bases and J by 5 bases, leaving 9 bases between them. This CDR3 spans 13 amino acids. Written as DNA, the CDR3 is TGTGCCAGCAGTTTAAGTCAGGAATATGGCTACACCTTC. Residues: CASSLSQEYGYTF.

The CDR3 protein is CASSQDVPLNTGELFF. CDR3 nucleotides: TGTGCCAGTAGTCAGGATGTCCCTCTGAACACCGGGGAGCTGTTTTTT. The chain has TRBV19 and TRBJ2-2; D ambiguous. V lost 5 bases and J 1 base, leaving 14 bases between the germline ends. Germline V gene lookup returns CDR1 LNHDA and CDR2 SQIVND (reference sequence). The CDR3 is 16 amino acids.

The rearrangement uses TRBV3-1 (or the pseudogene TRBV3-2) and TRBJ2-2, with D possibly matching TRBD1 (5 bases). CDR3 length equals 16 residues. The V gene's germline CDR1 is LGHDT and CDR2 YNNKEL (reference sequence). The V end was cut by 1 base, the J end by 2 bases, with 11 bases between. CDR3 loop: CASSQGSRGNTGELFF. CDR3 DNA sequence: TGTGCCAGCAGCCAAGGGTCAAGGGGAAACACCGGGGAGCTGTTTTTT.

The V gene is TRBV6-1, the J gene TRBJ1-6, with D tentatively TRBD1 (5 bases). V was clipped by 2 bases and J by 3 bases, with 17 bases between them. Germline V gives CDR1 MNHNS, CDR2 SASEGT. The CDR3 is 18 amino acids. The CDR3 region has the DNA TGTGCCAGCAGTGAATCCGGCCGCCGGGACTTCTATAATTCACCCCTCCACTTT. Its translation is CASSESGRRDFYNSPLHF.

This rearrangement joins TRBV9 to TRBJ1-5, with 7 bases matching TRBD1. Germline values: CDR1 SGDLS, CDR2 YYNGEE. With 4 bases clipped from V and 5 bases from J, the junction kept 9 bases outside the gene matches. The CDR3 is 15 amino acids. The CDR3 coding sequence is TGTGCCAGCAGCCCGAGCCCAGGACAGGATCAGCCCCAGCATTTT. As protein: CASSPSPGQDQPQHF.

The rearrangement joins TRBV19 to TRBJ2-6; no reliable D call. V was cut by 1 base and J by 1 base, with 5 bases left in between. Germline V gives CDR1 LNHDA, CDR2 SQIVND (reference sequence). CDR3 length: 15 amino acids. The chain's CDR3 is CASSIVDSGANVLTF. The DNA for the CDR3 is TGTGCCAGTAGTATAGTAGATTCTGGGGCCAACGTCCTGACTTTC.

The chain has TRBV19 and TRBJ2-2; 10 bases align to TRBD2. Germline V gives CDR1 LNHDA, CDR2 SQIVND (reference sequence). The CDR3 length is 16 residues. V lost 1 base, J lost 5 bases, and 4 bases stayed unmatched. In nucleotides, the CDR3 is TGTGCCAGTAGTATAGTGGGACTAGCGCAGACCGGGGAGCTGTTTTTT. This sequence encodes CASSIVGLAQTGELFF.